The table lists the clone carrying this T cell receptor beta chain with a count of one. The record originates from a study of blood T cell repertoires in COVID-19. TCRdb's copy holds only in-frame clones and misses some; the assay was immunoSEQ multiplex PCR. Among 85,000 to 110,000 clones, 85% to 90% were seen once, and the ten largest hold 3% to 3.5%. This CDR3 is built from 15 residues. V was trimmed by 0 bases and J by 6 bases, leaving 16 bases between them. From germline, CDR1 is SGHRS and CDR2 YFSETQ. The origin of this receptor is a human donor in a cohort sampled during active COVID-19. The sequencing sample was made of peripheral blood. The chain couples TRBV5-1 to TRBJ2-7; D is possibly TRBD1 (5 bases). CDR3 amino acids: CASSLATAKVSEQYF. As DNA, the CDR3 is TGCGCCAGCAGCTTGGCGACAGCCAAAGTATCCGAGCAGTACTTC. Drawing the rest from reference TRBV5-1 and TRBJ2-7, the complete variable domain is KAGVTQTPRYLIKTRGQQVTLSCSPISGHRSVSWYQQTPGQGLQFLFEYFSETQRNKGNFPGRFSGRQFSNSRSEMNVSTLELGDSALYLCASSLATAKVSEQYFGPGTRLTVT.